The 10 T cell receptor beta chains in this list originate from one sample, sequenced in a study of blood T cell repertoires in COVID-19. The protocol was immunoSEQ multiplex PCR, while the TCRdb copy is restricted to in-frame clones and leaves out a portion. The table includes more than 70,000 clones, approximately 86% detected once. Sequences were obtained from peripheral blood. Every receptor here comes from a man aged 50 or older with active or convalescent COVID-19.

The gene calls are TRBV7-9 and TRBJ2-1; 8 bases match TRBD1. The CDR3 consists of 15 residues. The germline CDR1 and CDR2 sequences are SEHNR and FQNEAQ (reference sequence). J was trimmed by 6 bases and V by 2 bases; bases with no gene match: 6. CDR3 in DNA: TGTGCCAGCAGCTTACAGGGGGCCGGGTCCAATGAGCAGTTCTTC. Encoded protein: CASSLQGAGSNEQFF.

V and J are TRBV2 and TRBJ2-1; 13 bases match TRBD2. This CDR3 region has 15 residues. In germline, CDR1 is SNHLY, CDR2 FYNNEI. After removal of 8 bases from V and 9 bases from J, the junction contained 10 bases not matched to a gene. This CDR3 is CASSTRTSGGGEQFF. The CDR3 DNA is TGTGCCAGCTCAACTAGGACTAGCGGGGGTGGTGAGCAGTTCTTC.

V is TRBV19 and J is TRBJ1-5; D call uncertain. The germline V gene encodes CDR1 LNHDA and CDR2 SQIVND (reference sequence). This CDR3 spans 17 amino acids. V was trimmed by 3 bases and J by 6 bases, leaving 21 bases between them. The CDR3 nucleotides read TGTGCCAGTAGTATTTTGGGAGTGGCACTAGATGGTCAGCCCCAGCATTTT. Protein: CASSILGVALDGQPQHF. Filled out from reference TRBV19 and TRBJ1-5, the complete variable domain reads DGGITQSPKYLFRKEGQNVTLSCEQNLNHDAMYWYRQDPGQGLRLIYYSQIVNDFQKGDIAEGYSVSREKKESFPLTVTSAQKNPTAFYLCASSILGVALDGQPQHFGDGTRLSIL.

J is TRBJ2-2 and V is TRBV28, with TRBD1 as a possible D gene (5 bases). The CDR3 length is 14 residues. Germline V gene sequence: CDR1 MDHEN, CDR2 SYDVKM. V was clipped by 6 bases and J by 1 base, with 9 bases between them. The chain's CDR3 is CASSPQGNTGELFF. Here the CDR3 DNA reads TGTGCCAGCAGCCCTCAGGGGAACACCGGGGAGCTGTTTTTT. Using reference TRBV28 and TRBJ2-2 for the parts outside the CDR3, the full variable domain is DVKVTQSSRYLVKRTGEKVFLECVQDMDHENMFWYRQDPGLGLRLIYFSYDVKMKEKGDIPEGYSVSREKKERFSLILESASTNQTSMYLCASSPQGNTGELFFGEGSRLTVL.

This clone appeared once. The chain links TRBV6-1 to TRBJ2-7, with 7 bases matching TRBD2. J was trimmed by 3 bases and V by 2 bases; bases with no gene match: 4. In germline, CDR1 is MNHNS, CDR2 SASEGT. The CDR3 runs to 14 residues. CDR3 nucleotide sequence: TGTGCCAGCAGTGAATTCGGCGGGGGCTACGAGCAGTACGTC. Its protein product is CASSEFGGGYEQYV.

The rearrangement joins TRBV19 to TRBJ1-4; tentatively, D is TRBD1 (6 bases). CDR3 length: 14 amino acids. The V end was cut by 6 bases, the J end by 4 bases, with 12 bases between. Germline lookup yields CDR1 LNHDA and CDR2 SQIVND (reference sequence). CDR3 region: CASRWTEDNEKLFF. As DNA, the CDR3 is TGTGCCAGTAGGTGGACAGAGGATAATGAAAAACTGTTTTTT.

This chain uses TRBV28 with TRBJ2-1; tentatively, D is TRBD2 (6 bases). This CDR3 contains 18 residues. V lost 5 bases and J lost 0, with 20 bases in between. CDR1 and CDR2 from the germline V gene are MDHEN and SYDVKM. CDR3 bases: TGTGCCAGCAGTCCCCCACTAGCAGGAGCGAGCTCCTACAATGAGCAGTTCTTC. This translates into CASSPPLAGASSYNEQFF.

The chain uses TRBV11-2 and TRBJ1-1; D may be TRBD1 (6 bases). V was pared by 5 bases and J by 2 bases, with 9 bases between. Germline loops: CDR1 SGHAT, CDR2 FQNNGV. The CDR3 totals 13 residues. The CDR3 DNA follows: TGTGCCAGCAGCCTTGGGGGCAACACTGAAGCTTTCTTT. Translated, it gives CASSLGGNTEAFF. Full variable domain (remainder filled in from reference TRBV11-2 and TRBJ1-1): EAGVAQSPRYKIIEKRQSVAFWCNPISGHATLYWYQQILGQGPKLLIQFQNNGVVDDSQLPKDRFSAERLKGVDSTLKIQPAKLEDSAVYLCASSLGGNTEAFFGQGTRLTVV.

The chain carries TRBV5-1 and TRBJ2-1; 8 bases line up with TRBD2. V gave up 0 bases and J gave up 4 bases; unmatched junction bases: 6. CDR1 and CDR2 from the germline V gene are SGHRS and YFSETQ. The CDR3 sequence is 16 residues long. The CDR3 region has the DNA TGCGCCAGCAGCTTGGAAGCGGGGGTAACTTACAATGAGCAGTTCTTC. This gives the protein CASSLEAGVTYNEQFF.

The chain links TRBV19 to TRBJ1-5; 10 bases agree with TRBD1. Looked up from germline, CDR1 is LNHDA and CDR2 is SQIVND (reference sequence). The CDR3 sequence is 14 residues long. With V trimmed by 9 bases and J by 7 bases, 9 bases remained unmatched. The chain's CDR3 is CASAGQGTRQPQHF. The CDR3 nucleotides read TGTGCCAGCGCGGGACAGGGGACCCGGCAGCCCCAGCATTTT.